This TCR beta chain was identified in a study of T cells after yellow fever vaccination. This clonotype has a handful of counts. The CDR3 totals 14 residues. CDR1 SQVTM and CDR2 ANQGSEA come from the germline V gene. The ends lost 0 bases at V and 3 bases at J; junction bases unmatched: 3. TCRdb passed the 5' RACE reads through MiXCR, listing each CDR3 protein once. In the table there are about 300,000 distinct CDR3 sequences, 8.7% of which are singletons. The origin of this receptor is a man aged 18 to 29 who received the YFV17D yellow fever vaccine. This chain connects TRBV29-1 to TRBJ2-7; 9 bases fit TRBD1. The material was CD4+ T cells sorted from PBMCs, obtained 5 days after the yellow fever booster vaccination. The CDR3 loop reads CSVEERDRVYEQYV. The CDR3 DNA follows: TGCAGCGTTGAAGAACGGGACAGGGTCTACGAGCAGTACGTC.